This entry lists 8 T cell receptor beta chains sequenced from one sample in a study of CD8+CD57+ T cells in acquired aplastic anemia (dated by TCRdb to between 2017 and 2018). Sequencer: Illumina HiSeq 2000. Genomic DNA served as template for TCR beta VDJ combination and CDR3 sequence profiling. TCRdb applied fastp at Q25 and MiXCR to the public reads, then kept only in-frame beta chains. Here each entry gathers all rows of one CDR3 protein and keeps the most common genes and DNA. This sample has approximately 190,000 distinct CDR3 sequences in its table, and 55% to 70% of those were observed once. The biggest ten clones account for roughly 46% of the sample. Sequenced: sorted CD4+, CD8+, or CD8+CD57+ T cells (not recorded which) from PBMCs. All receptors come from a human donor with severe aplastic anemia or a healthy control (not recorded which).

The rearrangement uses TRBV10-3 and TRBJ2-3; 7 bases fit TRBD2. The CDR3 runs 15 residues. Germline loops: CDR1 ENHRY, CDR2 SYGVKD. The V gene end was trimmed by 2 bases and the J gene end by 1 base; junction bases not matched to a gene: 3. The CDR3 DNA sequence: TGTGCCATCAGTGAGCTTGCGGGGGGCACAGATACGCAGTATTTT. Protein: CAISELAGGTDTQYF.

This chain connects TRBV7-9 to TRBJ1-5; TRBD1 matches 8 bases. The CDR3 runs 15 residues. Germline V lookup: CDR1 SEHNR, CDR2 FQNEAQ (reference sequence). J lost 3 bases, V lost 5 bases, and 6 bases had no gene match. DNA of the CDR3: TGTGCCAGCAGCCAGAGGACAGGGACCAATCAGCCCCAGCATTTT. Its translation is CASSQRTGTNQPQHF.

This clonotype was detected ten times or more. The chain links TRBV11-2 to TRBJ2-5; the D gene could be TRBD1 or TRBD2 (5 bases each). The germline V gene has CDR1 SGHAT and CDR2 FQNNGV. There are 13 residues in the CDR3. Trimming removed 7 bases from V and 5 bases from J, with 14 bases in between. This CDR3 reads CASTQLGVETQYF. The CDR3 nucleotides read TGTGCCAGCACCCAGTTGGGGGTGGAGACCCAGTACTTC.

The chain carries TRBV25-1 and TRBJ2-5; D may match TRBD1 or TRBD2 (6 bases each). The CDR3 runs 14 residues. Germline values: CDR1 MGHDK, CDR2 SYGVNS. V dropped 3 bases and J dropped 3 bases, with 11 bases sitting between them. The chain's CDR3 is CASSEEGHKETQYF. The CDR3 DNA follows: TGTGCCAGCAGTGAGGAGGGACACAAAGAGACCCAGTACTTC. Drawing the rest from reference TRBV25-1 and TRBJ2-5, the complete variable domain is EADIYQTPRYLVIGTGKKITLECSQTMGHDKMYWYQQDPGMELHLIHYSYGVNSTEKGDLSSESTVSRIRTEHFPLTLESARPSHTSQYLCASSEEGHKETQYFGPGTRLLVL.

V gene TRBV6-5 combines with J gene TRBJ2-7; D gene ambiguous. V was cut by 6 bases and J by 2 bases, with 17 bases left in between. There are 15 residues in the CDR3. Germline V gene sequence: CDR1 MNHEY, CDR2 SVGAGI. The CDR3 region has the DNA TGTGCCAGCAGGTATACAGCAACCGGGCCCTACGAGCAGTACTTC. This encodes CASRYTATGPYEQYF.

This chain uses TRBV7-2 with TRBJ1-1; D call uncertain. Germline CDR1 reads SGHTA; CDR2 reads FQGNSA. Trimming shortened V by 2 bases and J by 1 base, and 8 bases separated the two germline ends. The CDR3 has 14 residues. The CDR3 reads CASSLYGENTEAFF. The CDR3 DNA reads TGTGCCAGCAGCTTATATGGGGAGAACACTGAAGCTTTCTTT.

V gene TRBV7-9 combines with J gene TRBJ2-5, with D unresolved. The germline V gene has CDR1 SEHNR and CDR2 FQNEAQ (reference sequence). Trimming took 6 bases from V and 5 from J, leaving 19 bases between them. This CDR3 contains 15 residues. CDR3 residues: CASRDTRKKGETQYF. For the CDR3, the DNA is TGTGCCAGCAGAGATACAAGGAAAAAAGGGGAGACCCAGTACTTC.

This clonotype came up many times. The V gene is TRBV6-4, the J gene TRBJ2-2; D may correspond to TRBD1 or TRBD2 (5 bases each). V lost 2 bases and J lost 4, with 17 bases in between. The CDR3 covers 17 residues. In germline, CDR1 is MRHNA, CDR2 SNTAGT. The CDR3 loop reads CASSDRPVGEGTGELFF. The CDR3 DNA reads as TGTGCCAGCAGTGACCGCCCGGTGGGGGAAGGCACCGGGGAGCTGTTTTTT.